This entry features one T cell receptor beta chain sequence. Only in-frame clones appear in the TCRdb table, and some are missing; sequencing was by immunoSEQ multiplex PCR. Among 70,000 or so clones listed, about 85% were seen once. The sample belongs to a study of PD-L1 blockade in urothelial cancer. The length of the CDR3 is 18 residues. The germline CDR1 and CDR2 sequences are SGHTA and FQGNSA. J gave up 9 bases and V 0 bases, and 9 bases lay outside the gene matches. J is TRBJ2-1 and V is TRBV7-2; 15 bases agree with TRBD2. The receptor's source is a man between 65 and 80 years old with urothelial cancer. Material: PBMCs, obtained around atezolizumab (anti-PD-L1) treatment. The CDR3 region is CASSLAHGLAGGPGEQFF. The CDR3 nucleotides read TGTGCCAGCAGCTTAGCCCACGGACTAGCGGGAGGGCCAGGTGAGCAGTTCTTC. Full variable domain (rest looked up from reference TRBV7-2 and TRBJ2-1): GAGVSQSPSNKVTEKGKDVELRCDPISGHTALYWYRQSLGQGLEFLIYFQGNSAPDKSGLPSDRFSAERTGGSVSTLTIQRTQQEDSAVYLCASSLAHGLAGGPGEQFFGPGTRLTVL.